These T cell receptor beta chains were read from a single sample in a study of cytomegalovirus exposure and HLA in healthy donors. The repertoire was sequenced with immunoSEQ multiplex PCR; TCRdb's copy has only in-frame clones and lacks some. Here the sample spans a few hundred thousand clones, around 90% being singletons. Material for sequencing was PBMCs. Receptors were obtained from a woman aged 18 to 35 in good health and CMV-seronegative. CDR3s include the opening cysteine and the closing phenylalanine or tryptophan. A D gene is named only where the DNA matches it firmly. Clone sizes are given selectively: once, few, many, or a class where the clone is expanded.

V	J	D	size	DNA	CDR3
TRBV27	TRBJ2-6	TRBD1	.	TGTGCCAGCAGTTCGACAGGGACTGGGGCCAACGTCCTGACTTTC	CASSSTGTGANVLTF
TRBV10-3	TRBJ1-2	TRBD1	.	TGTGCCATCAGGACGACAGGGGGAGTTGGTGGCTACACCTTC	CAIRTTGGVGGYTF
TRBV6-6	TRBJ1-1	.	once	TGTGCCAGCAGTTACTCGATCCAGCAGGGTGGAACTGAAGCTTTCTTT	CASSYSIQQGGTEAFF
TRBV6-6	TRBJ2-1	.	.	TGTGCCAGCAGCCCGACCGTGAGAGACTACTACAATGAGCAGTTCTTC	CASSPTVRDYYNEQFF
TRBV2	TRBJ2-7	.	once	TGTGCCAGCAAGAGTGACAGCAACTACGAGCAGTACTTC	CASKSDSNYEQYF
TRBV15	TRBJ1-1	.	.	TGTGCCACCAGCAGAGATTTGTCCGGGGGGGGCCGGGGAACTGAAGCTTTCTTT	CATSRDLSGGGRGTEAFF
TRBV10-3	TRBJ1-2	.	.	TGTGCCATCAGTGATGGCAGACAGTTCGGTAACTATGGCTACACCTTC	CAISDGRQFGNYGYTF
TRBV2	TRBJ2-7	.	.	TGTGCCAGCAGTGACACTTACGAGCAGTACTTC	CASSDTYEQYF
TRBV7-2	TRBJ2-3	.	.	TGTGCCAGCAGCCCGGGGAGCGGCCATACAGATACGCAGTATTTT	CASSPGSGHTDTQYF
TRBV27	TRBJ2-7	TRBD1	.	TGTGCCAGCAGTTTTGGGACAGGGGGCTTTTACGAGCAGTACTTC	CASSFGTGGFYEQYF
TRBV28	TRBJ2-2	.	.	TGTGCCAGCAGTTCCCTCAGGGTAACGAACACCGGGGAGCTGTTTTTT	CASSSLRVTNTGELFF
TRBV27	TRBJ2-7	.	.	TGTGCCAGCAGCACGGGACTGCTCTCCTACGAGCAGTACTTC	CASSTGLLSYEQYF
TRBV5-1	TRBJ1-4	.	.	TGCGCCAGCAGCGACGGACTGCTGGAGGAAAAACTGTTTTTT	CASSDGLLEEKLFF
TRBV7-3	TRBJ2-5	.	.	TGTGCCAGCAGCTTACGTGGCGGGCCACAAGAGACCCAGTACTTC	CASSLRGGPQETQYF
TRBV5-4	TRBJ2-7	.	.	TGTGCCAGCAGCAAGGATGCGGGATACTCCTACGAGCAGTACTTC	CASSKDAGYSYEQYF
TRBV27	TRBJ2-5	.	.	TGTGCCAGCAGTGGAGCGTTAGAAGAGACCCAGTACTTC	CASSGALEETQYF
TRBV6-1	TRBJ2-1	.	.	TGTGCCAGCAGCTTAAATGCCTACAATGAGCAGTTCTTC	CASSLNAYNEQFF
TRBV5-5	TRBJ2-5	TRBD1	.	TGTGCCAGCAGCGTACCAGGGGGCCAAGAGACCCAGTACTTC	CASSVPGGQETQYF
TRBV28	TRBJ2-1	.	once	TGTGCCAGCAGCCGAACCCCCTCACTTCCCGATGAGCAGTTCTTC	CASSRTPSLPDEQFF
TRBV5-8	TRBJ2-6	.	once	TGTGCCAGCAGCCGGTTGGCCGGGGGGCCTGGGGCCAACGTCCTGACTTTC	CASSRLAGGPGANVLTF
TRBV27	TRBJ1-1	.	.	TGTGCCAGCAGTTTAGACGGAGCGATGCCCACTGAAGCTTTCTTT	CASSLDGAMPTEAFF
TRBV19	TRBJ2-1	.	.	TGTGCCAGTAGTAGCCCGCGTTTGAGCAATGAGCAGTTCTTC	CASSSPRLSNEQFF
TRBV28	TRBJ2-7	.	.	TGTGCCAGCAGTTACAATCCCGCACGGGGCTACGAGCAGTACTTC	CASSYNPARGYEQYF
TRBV28	TRBJ2-2	.	once	TGTGCCAGCAACTTAAGCGGACCCCGAGCTCCCGGGGAGCTGTTTTTT	CASNLSGPRAPGELFF
TRBV6-1	TRBJ2-1	TRBD2	.	TGTGCCAGCAGTGAAGAGGTAAGACTAGCGCTAAATGAGCAGTTCTTC	CASSEEVRLALNEQFF
TRBV7-9	TRBJ1-1	.	.	TGTGCCAGCAGCTGGAGAGGGTCGGAAACTGAAGCTTTCTTT	CASSWRGSETEAFF
TRBV30	TRBJ2-2	.	.	TGTGCCTGGAGTGTTTCTAGCCTAGCAGCGGGGGAGCTGTTTTTT	CAWSVSSLAAGELFF
TRBV28	TRBJ1-5	.	.	TGTGCCAGCAGTTTATACGGTCCCGACAGTTATAGCAATCAGCCCCAGCATTTT	CASSLYGPDSYSNQPQHF
TRBV10-3	TRBJ2-7	TRBD2	few	TGTGCCATCACCAGTGCGAGCGGGAGGGCCTACGAGCAGTACTTC	CAITSASGRAYEQYF
TRBV15	TRBJ2-1	TRBD1	once	TGTGCCACCAGCAGGGACAGGGTGAGTGAGCAGTTCTTC	CATSRDRVSEQFF
TRBV2	TRBJ2-5	.	.	TGTGCCAGCAGTGTAGTCCAAATGCAAGAGACCCAGTACTTC	CASSVVQMQETQYF
TRBV28	TRBJ2-7	TRBD2	.	TGTGCCAGCAGTGCGACGCGGACTAGCGTATCCTACGAGCAGTACTTC	CASSATRTSVSYEQYF
TRBV7-2	TRBJ2-7	TRBD2	.	TGTGCCAGCAGCTCCCTTCGGGGGGACGAGCAGTACTTC	CASSSLRGDEQYF
TRBV5-1	TRBJ2-7	.	.	TGCGCCAGCAGCTCGGGACTCCTCTCCTACGAGCAGTACTTC	CASSSGLLSYEQYF
TRBV4-1	TRBJ2-3	.	.	TGCGCCAGCAGCCAAGTAGTTCGCACAGATACGCAGTATTTT	CASSQVVRTDTQYF
TRBV15	TRBJ2-7	TRBD1	.	TGTGCCACCAGCAGTTGGACAGGTCTCTCCTACGAGCAGTACTTC	CATSSWTGLSYEQYF
TRBV7-2	TRBJ2-1	.	.	TGTGCCAGCAGCTTAGCTCTCGCTAGTCCAACCAAGCAGTTCTTC	CASSLALASPTKQFF
TRBV28	TRBJ1-5	.	.	TGTGCCAGCAGTCCTGGGCCCGCGAATCAGCCCCAGCATTTT	CASSPGPANQPQHF
TRBV21-1	TRBJ2-1	.	.	TGTGCCAGCAGCACCCGGCACAGATTACTAGCGGGAGCAGCAGTTGAGCAGTTCTTC	CASSTRHRLLAGAAVEQFF
TRBV7-2	TRBJ2-3	.	.	TGTGCCAGCAGCCTAATGCCGGGACACAACACAGATACGCAGTATTTT	CASSLMPGHNTDTQYF
TRBV29-1	TRBJ1-4	TRBD1	.	TGCAGCGTTCAGATCCGGGACAGGGATGAAAAACTGTTTTTT	CSVQIRDRDEKLFF
TRBV28	TRBJ2-7	TRBD2	.	TGTGCCAGCAGTTTTTATTTGCGGGAGGCGGGCGAGCAGTACTTC	CASSFYLREAGEQYF
TRBV14	TRBJ2-7	TRBD1	.	TGTGCCAGCAGCCAGGGGACAGGGGTACGGTACTTC	CASSQGTGVRYF
TRBV25-1	TRBJ1-1	.	.	TGTGCCAGCAGTGAGTCCGGGACACGGAACACTGAAGCTTTCTTT	CASSESGTRNTEAFF
TRBV18	TRBJ2-5	TRBD1	.	TGTGCCAGCTCACCAATGACAGGGGTTGGGAAGACCCAGTACTTC	CASSPMTGVGKTQYF
TRBV11-3	TRBJ2-2	.	.	TGTGCCAGCAGCTCTAGGAACACCGGGGAGCTGTTTTTT	CASSSRNTGELFF